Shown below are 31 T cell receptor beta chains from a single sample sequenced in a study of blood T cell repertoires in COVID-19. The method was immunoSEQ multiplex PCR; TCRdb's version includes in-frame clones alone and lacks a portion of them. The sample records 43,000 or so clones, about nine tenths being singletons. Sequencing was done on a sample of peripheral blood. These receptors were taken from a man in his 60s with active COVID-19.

The chain's CDR3 is CASSLGTSGGFEQFF. In DNA form, the CDR3 reads TGTGCCAGCAGTCTTGGGACTAGCGGGGGCTTTGAGCAGTTCTTC. The V and J genes are TRBV28 and TRBJ2-1; 14 bases line up with TRBD2. The ends lost 5 bases at V and 9 bases at J; junction bases unmatched: 6. CDR1 is MDHEN and CDR2 is SYDVKM in the germline V gene. This CDR3 has 15 amino acids.

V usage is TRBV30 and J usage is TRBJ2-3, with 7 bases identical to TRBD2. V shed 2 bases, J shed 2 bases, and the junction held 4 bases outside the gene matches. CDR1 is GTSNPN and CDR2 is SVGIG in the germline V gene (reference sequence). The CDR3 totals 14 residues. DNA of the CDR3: TGTGCCTGGAGTCAAGCGGGGCTCACAGATACGCAGTATTTT. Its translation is CAWSQAGLTDTQYF.

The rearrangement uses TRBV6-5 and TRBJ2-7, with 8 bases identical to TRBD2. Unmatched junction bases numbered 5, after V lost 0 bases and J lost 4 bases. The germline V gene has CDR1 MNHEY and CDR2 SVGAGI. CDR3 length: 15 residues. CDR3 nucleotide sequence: TGTGCCAGCAGTTACTCTCGGGGGGGCCTTTACGAGCAGTACTTC. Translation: CASSYSRGGLYEQYF.

In DNA form, the CDR3 reads TGCAGTGCTAGTACCAGACACGGCAATCAGCCCCAGCATTTT. This encodes CSASTRHGNQPQHF. The V gene is TRBV20-1, the J gene TRBJ1-5; D call uncertain. The V end was cut by 3 bases, the J end by 2 bases, with 11 bases between. Germline CDR1 DFQATT, CDR2 SNEGSKA (reference sequence). The CDR3 totals 14 residues.

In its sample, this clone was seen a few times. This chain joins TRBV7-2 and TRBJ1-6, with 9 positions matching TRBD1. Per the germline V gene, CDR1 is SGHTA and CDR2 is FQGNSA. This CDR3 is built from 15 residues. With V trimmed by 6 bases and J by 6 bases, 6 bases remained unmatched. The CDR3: CASRPPGQGNSPLHF. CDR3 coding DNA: TGTGCCAGCAGGCCGCCGGGACAGGGTAATTCACCCCTCCACTTT.

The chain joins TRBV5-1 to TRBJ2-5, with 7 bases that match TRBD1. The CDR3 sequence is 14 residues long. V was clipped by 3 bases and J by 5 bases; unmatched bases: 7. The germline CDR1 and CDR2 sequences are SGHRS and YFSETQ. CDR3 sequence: CASSSTGPWETQYF. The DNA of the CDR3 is TGCGCCAGCAGCTCGACAGGGCCGTGGGAGACCCAGTACTTC.

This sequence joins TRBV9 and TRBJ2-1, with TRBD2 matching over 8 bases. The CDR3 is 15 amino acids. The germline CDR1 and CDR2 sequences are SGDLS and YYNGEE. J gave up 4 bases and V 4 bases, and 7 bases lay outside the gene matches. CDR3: CASSPPSGSYNEQFF. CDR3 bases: TGTGCCAGCAGCCCCCCCAGCGGGAGTTACAATGAGCAGTTCTTC.

Written as DNA, the CDR3 is TGTGCCAGCAGTGGTCGGGCTAGCCCCCGAGAGACCCAGTACTTC. The encoded protein is CASSGRASPRETQYF. The chain carries TRBV2 and TRBJ2-5, with a weak D call TRBD2 (5 bases). Germline-derived CDR1 and CDR2 are SNHLY and FYNNEI. V was clipped by 4 bases and J by 4 bases, with 16 bases between them. CDR3 length equals 15 residues. The full variable domain, in which reference TRBV2 and TRBJ2-5 provide the parts outside the CDR3, is EPEVTQTPSHQVTQMGQEVILRCVPISNHLYFYWYRQILGQKVEFLVSFYNNEISEKSEIFDDQFSVERPDGSNFTLKIRSTKLEDSAMYFCASSGRASPRETQYFGPGTRLLVL.

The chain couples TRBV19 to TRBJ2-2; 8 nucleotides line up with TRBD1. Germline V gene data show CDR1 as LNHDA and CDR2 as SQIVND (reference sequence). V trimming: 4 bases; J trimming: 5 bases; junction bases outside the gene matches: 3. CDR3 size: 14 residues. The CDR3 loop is CASSTTGGTGELFF. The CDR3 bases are TGTGCCAGTAGTACCACAGGGGGGACCGGGGAGCTGTTTTTT.

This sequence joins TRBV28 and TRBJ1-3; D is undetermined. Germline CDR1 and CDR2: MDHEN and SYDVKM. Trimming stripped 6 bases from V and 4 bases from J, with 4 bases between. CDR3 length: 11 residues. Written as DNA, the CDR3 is TGTGCCAGCAGGGCCGGAAACACCATATATTTT. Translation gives CASRAGNTIYF.

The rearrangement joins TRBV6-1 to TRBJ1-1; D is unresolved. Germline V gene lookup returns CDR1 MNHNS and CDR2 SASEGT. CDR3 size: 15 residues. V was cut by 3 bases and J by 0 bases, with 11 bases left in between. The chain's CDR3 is CASSEGGIMNTEAFF. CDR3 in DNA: TGTGCCAGCAGTGAGGGCGGGATCATGAACACTGAAGCTTTCTTT.

The CDR3 nucleotides are TGTGCCAGCAGTACGGACAGGGGAGGAGACGAGCAGTACTTC. As protein: CASSTDRGGDEQYF. The genes are TRBV28 and TRBJ2-7; 9 nucleotides line up with TRBD1. The CDR3 extends over 14 amino acids. Germline CDR1 and CDR2: MDHEN and SYDVKM. V lost 5 bases to trimming and J lost 5 bases; unmatched junction nucleotides: 7.

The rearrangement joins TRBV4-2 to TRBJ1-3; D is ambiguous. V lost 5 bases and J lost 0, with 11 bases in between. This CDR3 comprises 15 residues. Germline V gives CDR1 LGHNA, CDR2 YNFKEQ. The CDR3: CASSSEGFSGNTIYF. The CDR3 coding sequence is TGTGCCAGCAGCTCAGAGGGCTTCTCTGGAAACACCATATATTTT.

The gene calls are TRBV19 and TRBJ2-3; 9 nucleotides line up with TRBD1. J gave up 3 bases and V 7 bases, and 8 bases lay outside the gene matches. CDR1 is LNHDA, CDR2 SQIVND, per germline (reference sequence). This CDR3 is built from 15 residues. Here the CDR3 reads CASTPGQGKTDTQYF. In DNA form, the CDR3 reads TGTGCCAGTACCCCTGGACAGGGGAAGACAGATACGCAGTATTTT. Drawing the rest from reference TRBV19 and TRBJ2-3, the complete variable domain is DGGITQSPKYLFRKEGQNVTLSCEQNLNHDAMYWYRQDPGQGLRLIYYSQIVNDFQKGDIAEGYSVSREKKESFPLTVTSAQKNPTAFYLCASTPGQGKTDTQYFGPGTRLTVL.

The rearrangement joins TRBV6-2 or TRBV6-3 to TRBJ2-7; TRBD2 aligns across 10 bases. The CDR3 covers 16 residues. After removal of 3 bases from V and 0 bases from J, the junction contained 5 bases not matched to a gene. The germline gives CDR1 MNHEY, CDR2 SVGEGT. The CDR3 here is CASSYASGGLSYEQYF. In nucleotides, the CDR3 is TGTGCCAGCAGTTATGCTAGCGGGGGCCTCTCCTACGAGCAGTACTTC.

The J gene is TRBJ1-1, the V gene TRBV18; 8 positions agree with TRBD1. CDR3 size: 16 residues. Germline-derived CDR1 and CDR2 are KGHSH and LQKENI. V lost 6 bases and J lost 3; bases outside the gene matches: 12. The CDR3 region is CASSRTGRGAYTEAFF. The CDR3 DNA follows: TGTGCCAGCTCTAGGACAGGGAGAGGGGCATACACTGAAGCTTTCTTT.

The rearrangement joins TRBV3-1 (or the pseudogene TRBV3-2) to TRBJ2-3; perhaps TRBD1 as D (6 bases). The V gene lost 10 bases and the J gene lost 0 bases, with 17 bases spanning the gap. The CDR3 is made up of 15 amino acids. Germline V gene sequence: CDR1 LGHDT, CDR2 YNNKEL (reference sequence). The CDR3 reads CATTKRTASTDTQYF. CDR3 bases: TGTGCCACGACTAAGAGGACAGCTAGCACAGATACGCAGTATTTT.

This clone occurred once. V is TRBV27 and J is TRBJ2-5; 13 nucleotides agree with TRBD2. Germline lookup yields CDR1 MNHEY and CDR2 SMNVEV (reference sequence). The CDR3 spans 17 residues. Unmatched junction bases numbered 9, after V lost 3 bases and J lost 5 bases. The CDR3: CASSFVGTSGVGETQYF. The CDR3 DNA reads TGTGCCAGCAGTTTCGTTGGGACTAGCGGGGTAGGCGAGACCCAGTACTTC.

In DNA, the CDR3 is TGTGCCAGCAGCGGAGGACTACAAGAGACCCAGTACTTC. This gives the protein CASSGGLQETQYF. The chain carries TRBV6-5 and TRBJ2-5; D perhaps matches TRBD2 (6 bases). The CDR3 spans 13 residues. The germline V gene encodes CDR1 MNHEY and CDR2 SVGAGI. V lost 6 bases and J 2 bases, leaving 10 bases between the germline ends.

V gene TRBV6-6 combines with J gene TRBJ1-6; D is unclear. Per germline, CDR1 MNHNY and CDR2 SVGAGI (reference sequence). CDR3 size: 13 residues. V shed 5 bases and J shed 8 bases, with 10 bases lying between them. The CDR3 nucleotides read TGTGCCAGCAGTGACCCCGGGGATTCACCCCTCCACTTT. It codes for CASSDPGDSPLHF.

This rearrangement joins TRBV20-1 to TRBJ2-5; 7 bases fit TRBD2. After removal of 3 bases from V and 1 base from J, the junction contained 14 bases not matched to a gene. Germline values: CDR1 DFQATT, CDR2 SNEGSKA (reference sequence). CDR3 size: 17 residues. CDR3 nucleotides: TGCAGTGCTAGTGCGCTGTTTCGGGGGGAGCCCCAAGAGACCCAGTACTTC. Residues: CSASALFRGEPQETQYF.

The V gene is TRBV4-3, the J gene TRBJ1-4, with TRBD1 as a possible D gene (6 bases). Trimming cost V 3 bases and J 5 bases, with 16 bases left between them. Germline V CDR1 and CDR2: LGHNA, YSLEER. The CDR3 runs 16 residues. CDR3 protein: CASSQNTGNGNEKLFF. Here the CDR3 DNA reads TGCGCCAGCAGCCAGAATACAGGGAATGGGAATGAAAAACTGTTTTTT.

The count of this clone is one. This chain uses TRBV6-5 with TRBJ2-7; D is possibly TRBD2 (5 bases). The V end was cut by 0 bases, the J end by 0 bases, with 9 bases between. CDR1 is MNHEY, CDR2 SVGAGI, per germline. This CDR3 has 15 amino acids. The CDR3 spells CASSYSRGSSYEQYF. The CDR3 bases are TGTGCCAGCAGTTACTCGAGAGGGTCCTCCTACGAGCAGTACTTC.

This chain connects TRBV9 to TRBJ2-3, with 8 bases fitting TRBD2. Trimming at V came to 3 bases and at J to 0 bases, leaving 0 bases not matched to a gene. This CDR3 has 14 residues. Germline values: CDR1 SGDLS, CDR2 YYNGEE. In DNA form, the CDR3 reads TGTGCCAGCAGCGGGACTAGCAGCACAGATACGCAGTATTTT. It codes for CASSGTSSTDTQYF. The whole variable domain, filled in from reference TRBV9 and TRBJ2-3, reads DSGVTQTPKHLITATGQRVTLRCSPRSGDLSVYWYQQSLDQGLQFLIQYYNGEERAKGNILERFSAQQFPDLHSELNLSSLELGDSALYFCASSGTSSTDTQYFGPGTRLTVL.

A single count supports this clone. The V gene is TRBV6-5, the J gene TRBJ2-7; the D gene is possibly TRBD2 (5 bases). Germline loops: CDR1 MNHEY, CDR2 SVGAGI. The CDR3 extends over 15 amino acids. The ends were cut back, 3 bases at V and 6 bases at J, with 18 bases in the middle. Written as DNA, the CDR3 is TGTGCCAGCAGTTATTCCGGTTCCGCGGGCTCCGAGCAGTACTTC. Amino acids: CASSYSGSAGSEQYF.

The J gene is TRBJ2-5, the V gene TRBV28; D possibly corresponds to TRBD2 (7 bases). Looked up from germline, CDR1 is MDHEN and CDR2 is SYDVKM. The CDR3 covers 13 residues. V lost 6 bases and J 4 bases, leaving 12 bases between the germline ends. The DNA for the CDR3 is TGTGCCAGCAGATCGGGGGGCTTAGAGACCCAGTACTTC. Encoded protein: CASRSGGLETQYF.

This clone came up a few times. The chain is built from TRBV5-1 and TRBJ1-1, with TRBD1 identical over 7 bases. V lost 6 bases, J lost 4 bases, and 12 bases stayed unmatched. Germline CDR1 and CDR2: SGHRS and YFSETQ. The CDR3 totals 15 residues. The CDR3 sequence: CASTSPVGGGTEAFF. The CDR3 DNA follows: TGCGCCAGCACCTCCCCGGTAGGGGGCGGCACTGAAGCTTTCTTT.

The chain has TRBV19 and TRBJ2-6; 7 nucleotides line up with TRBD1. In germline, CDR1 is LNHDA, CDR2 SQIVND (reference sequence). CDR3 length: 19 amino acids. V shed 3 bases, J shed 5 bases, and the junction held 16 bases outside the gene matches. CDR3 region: CASSIRQGTFGFRANVLTF. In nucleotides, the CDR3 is TGTGCCAGTAGTATTAGACAGGGAACGTTTGGATTTCGGGCCAACGTCCTGACTTTC.

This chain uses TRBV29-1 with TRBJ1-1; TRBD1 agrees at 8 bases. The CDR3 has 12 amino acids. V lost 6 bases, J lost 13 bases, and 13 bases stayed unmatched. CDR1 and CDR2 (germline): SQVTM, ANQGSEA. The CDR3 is CSVIYEDRDHFF. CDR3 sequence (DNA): TGCAGCGTGATTTACGAGGACAGGGACCATTTCTTT.

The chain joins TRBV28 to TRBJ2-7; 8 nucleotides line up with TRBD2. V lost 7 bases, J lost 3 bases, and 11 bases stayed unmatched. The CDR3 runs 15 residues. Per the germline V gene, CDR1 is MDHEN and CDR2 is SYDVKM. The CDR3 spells CASIGPGLEDYEQYF. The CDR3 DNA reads TGTGCCAGCATCGGTCCGGGACTAGAAGACTACGAGCAGTACTTC.

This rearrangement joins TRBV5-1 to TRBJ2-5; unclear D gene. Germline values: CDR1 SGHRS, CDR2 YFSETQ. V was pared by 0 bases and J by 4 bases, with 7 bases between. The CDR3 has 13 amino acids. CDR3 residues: CASSLAGVETQYF. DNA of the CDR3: TGCGCCAGCAGCTTGGCGGGTGTAGAGACCCAGTACTTC.